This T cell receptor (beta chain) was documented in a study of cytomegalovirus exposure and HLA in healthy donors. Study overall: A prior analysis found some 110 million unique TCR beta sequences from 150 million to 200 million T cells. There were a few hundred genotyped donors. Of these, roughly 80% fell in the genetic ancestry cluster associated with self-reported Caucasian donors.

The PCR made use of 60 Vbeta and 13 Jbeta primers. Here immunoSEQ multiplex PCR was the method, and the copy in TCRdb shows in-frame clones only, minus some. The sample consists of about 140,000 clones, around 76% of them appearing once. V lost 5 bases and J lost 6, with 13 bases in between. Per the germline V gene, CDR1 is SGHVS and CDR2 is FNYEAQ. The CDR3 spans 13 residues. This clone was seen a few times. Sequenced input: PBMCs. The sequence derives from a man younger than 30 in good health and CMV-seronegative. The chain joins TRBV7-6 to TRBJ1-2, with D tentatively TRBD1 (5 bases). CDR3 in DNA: TGTGCCAGCAGCCCCCATGGAGGGGATGGCTACACCTTC. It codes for CASSPHGGDGYTF. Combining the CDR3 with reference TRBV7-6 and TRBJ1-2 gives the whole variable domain GAGVSQSPRYKVTKRGQDVALRCDPISGHVSLYWYRQALGQGPEFLTYFNYEAQQDKSGLPNDRFSAERPEGSISTLTIQRTEQRDSAMYRCASSPHGGDGYTFGSGTRLTVV.